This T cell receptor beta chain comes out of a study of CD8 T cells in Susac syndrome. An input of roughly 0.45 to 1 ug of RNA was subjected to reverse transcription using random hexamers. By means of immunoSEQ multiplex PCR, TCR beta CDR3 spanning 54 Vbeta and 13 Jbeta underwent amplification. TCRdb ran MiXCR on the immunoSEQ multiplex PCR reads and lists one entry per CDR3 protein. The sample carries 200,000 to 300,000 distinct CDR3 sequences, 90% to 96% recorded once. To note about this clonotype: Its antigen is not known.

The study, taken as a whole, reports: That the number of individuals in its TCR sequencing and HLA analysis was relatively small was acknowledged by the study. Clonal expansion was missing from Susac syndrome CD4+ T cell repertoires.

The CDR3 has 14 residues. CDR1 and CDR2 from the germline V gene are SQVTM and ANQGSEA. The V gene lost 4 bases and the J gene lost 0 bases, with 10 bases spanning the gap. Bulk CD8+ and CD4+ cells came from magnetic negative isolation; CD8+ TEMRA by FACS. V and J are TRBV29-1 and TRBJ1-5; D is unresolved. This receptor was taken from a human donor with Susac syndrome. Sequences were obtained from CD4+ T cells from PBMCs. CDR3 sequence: CSVGLGFSNQPQHF. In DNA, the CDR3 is TGCAGCGTTGGATTGGGGTTTAGCAATCAGCCCCAGCATTTT.